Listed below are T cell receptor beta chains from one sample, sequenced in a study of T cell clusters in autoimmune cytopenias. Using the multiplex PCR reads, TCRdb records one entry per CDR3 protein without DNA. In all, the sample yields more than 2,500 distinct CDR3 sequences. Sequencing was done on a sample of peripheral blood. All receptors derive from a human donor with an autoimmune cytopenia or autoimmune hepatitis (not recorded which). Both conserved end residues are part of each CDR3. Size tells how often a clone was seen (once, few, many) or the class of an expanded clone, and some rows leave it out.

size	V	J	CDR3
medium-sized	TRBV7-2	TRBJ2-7	CASSLSSYEQYF
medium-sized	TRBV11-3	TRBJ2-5	CASSFGGAQETQYF
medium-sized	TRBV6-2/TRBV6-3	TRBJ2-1	CASRVGQGIVHEQFF
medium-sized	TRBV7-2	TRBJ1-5	CASSSNRNQPQHF
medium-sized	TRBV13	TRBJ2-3	CASSLLQNTDTQYF
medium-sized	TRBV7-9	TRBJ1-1	CASSTHRRLTGDTEAFF
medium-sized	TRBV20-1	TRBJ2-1	CSARQDALGSYNEQFF
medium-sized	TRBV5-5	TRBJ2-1	CASSLGQVVYNEQFF
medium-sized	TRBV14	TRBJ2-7	CASSQDMFFGPSYEQYF
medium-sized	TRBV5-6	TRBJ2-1	CASSAGLAGGLYNEQFF
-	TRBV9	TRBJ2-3	CASSPRTGETDTQYF
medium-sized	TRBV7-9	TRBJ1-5	CASSPDTNQPQHF
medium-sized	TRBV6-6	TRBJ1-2	CASGPGGAAGYTF
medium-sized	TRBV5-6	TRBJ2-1	CASSLGLAGNYNEQFF
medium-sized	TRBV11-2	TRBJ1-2	CASIAGTGGSYTF
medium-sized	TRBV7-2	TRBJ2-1	CASSLGVGAVNEQFF
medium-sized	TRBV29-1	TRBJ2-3	CSVTTSRVESTDTQYF
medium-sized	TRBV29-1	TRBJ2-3	CSVEGRGRADTQYF
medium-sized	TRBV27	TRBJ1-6	CASSSGQILTDNSPLHF
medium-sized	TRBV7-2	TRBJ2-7	CASSPRSTGGGYEQYF
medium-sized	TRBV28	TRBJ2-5	CASSLSGRAGETQYF
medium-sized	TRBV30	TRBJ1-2	CAWSLQGAGGYTF
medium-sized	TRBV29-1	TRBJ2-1	CSVGSWEELYEQFF
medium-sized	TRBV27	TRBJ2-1	CASASRVGSYNEQFF
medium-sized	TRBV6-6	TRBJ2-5	CATGAGGKETQYF
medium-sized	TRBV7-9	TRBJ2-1	CASSPRAGRDIEQFF
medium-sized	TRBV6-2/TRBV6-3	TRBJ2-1	CAIRLAGTHSEQFF
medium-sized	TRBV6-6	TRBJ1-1	CASSYKVGQGSEAFF
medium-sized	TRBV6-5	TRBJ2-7	CASSHLYEQYF
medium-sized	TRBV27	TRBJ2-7	CASSLSSGWAYEQYF
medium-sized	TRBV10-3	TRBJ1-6	CAIRPGQGGNSPLHF
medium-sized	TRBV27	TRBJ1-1	CASKPRSGNTEAFF
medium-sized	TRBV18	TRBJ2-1	CASSPWAGGPYNEQFF
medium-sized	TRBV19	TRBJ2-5	CASTGMGTQYF
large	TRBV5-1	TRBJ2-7	CASSRTVGISYEQYF
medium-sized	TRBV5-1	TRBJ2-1	CASSTWTGLNNEQFF
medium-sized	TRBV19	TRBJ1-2	CASSLAGGYGYTF
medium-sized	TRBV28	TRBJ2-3	CASSIWAGLTDTQYF